This TCR beta chain appears in the sequencing data of a study of patients and donors after allogeneic stem cell transplantation. This clonotype came up a few times. V gave up 4 bases and J gave up 0 bases; unmatched junction bases: 4. The germline V gene encodes CDR1 SGHRS and CDR2 YFSETQ. CDR3 length equals 16 residues. TCRdb fed the RT-PCR reads into MiXCR, producing one record per CDR3 protein. The data hold roughly 250,000 distinct CDR3 sequences, with about 14% observed a single time. The sequencing input was blood, either unsorted or a sorted T cell fraction (not recorded which). This rearrangement joins TRBV5-1 to TRBJ2-3, with TRBD2 identical over 11 bases. This sequence originates from a human donor who was either an allogeneic HSCT recipient or a stem cell or donor lymphocyte infusion donor (not recorded which). It is not recorded whose cells these are; they may come from a transplant donor. The CDR3 DNA reads TGCGCCAGCAGCCCGGGACTAGCGGACAGCACAGATACGCAGTATTTT. Translated, it gives CASSPGLADSTDTQYF. Full variable domain (outside the CDR3, taken from reference TRBV5-1 and TRBJ2-3): KAGVTQTPRYLIKTRGQQVTLSCSPISGHRSVSWYQQTPGQGLQFLFEYFSETQRNKGNFPGRFSGRQFSNSRSEMNVSTLELGDSALYLCASSPGLADSTDTQYFGPGTRLTVL.